The text below deals with one T cell receptor (beta chain). The table lists this clonotype with many counts. It has no known antigen specificity. Base qualities are missing; no much larger clone stands one base away. These data come from a study of T cells in Graves' hyperthyroidism and ophthalmopathy (dated by TCRdb to between 2017 and 2020). Regarding the study in general: Peripheral blood was collected at initial diagnosis, before any treatment. Once sampling was done, hyperthyroidism patients were given methimazole at a starting dose of 30 mg daily, whereas ophthalmopathy patients were given high-dose intravenous methylprednisolone. Prospective prediction of ophthalmopathy was tested in an independent validation cohort of 18 to 20 hyperthyroidism patients and 17 patients who later progressed to ophthalmopathy. TCR V-J signatures able to tell the groups apart were searched for in a discovery cohort of 90 to 100 patients, of whom under 45 had Graves' ophthalmopathy and about 60 had stable Graves' hyperthyroidism. The approximately 100 discovery patients were randomly divided into training and test sets at a 7:3 ratio. TCR Vbeta CDR3 sequencing of approximately 140 peripheral blood samples (more than 40 ophthalmopathy, about 74 hyperthyroidism and roughly 17 progressor patients) is reported in the paper. In several Graves' hyperthyroidism patients, the study also compared T-cell repertoires from thyroid tissue with T-cell repertoires from blood. Broader findings and caveats from the paper: During validation, the model predicted progression to ophthalmopathy a median of about 6.5 months ahead of onset, with approximately 70% sensitivity and under 85% specificity. Most expanded thyroid clonotypes (frequency above 0.001) were also detected in blood, suggesting blood repertoires may reflect thyroid immune responses. Ophthalmopathy was separated from stable hyperthyroidism by a 13 V-J signature model, with about 88% sensitivity and about 84% specificity obtained in cross-validation and 80%/75% obtained in testing. No statistical method was used to fix the sample size in advance, and group allocation was not hidden from the investigators.

Amplification of TCR beta CDR3 regions was carried out from RNA transcripts. A first-round RT-PCR of the TCR CDR3 used the HTBI primer set with the Qiagen OneStep RT-PCR kit. Libraries were constructed in a second round of multiplex PCR, after which size selection and purification were carried out. The libraries were sequenced on an Illumina HiSeq2000 using paired-end 100 bp reads. As for how the authors treated the data: SOAPnuke was used to process the raw data, with reads discarded if the reads contained adapters or uncalled bases, had a mean Phred below 15, or lacked an exact constant-primer or identifier match. High-quality paired reads were merged using COPE v1.2.5, and each unique nucleotide sequence was defined as a clonotype. MiTCR v1.1 was used to align the clonotypes against IMGT TRBV, TRBD and TRBJ reference segments. The analysis was restricted to V-J combinations with a frequency above 0.0001, which together covered roughly 99% of the repertoires. The TCS score was defined as F50 (clonal expansion) divided by E x V (chaos), with BLOSUM62-based TCRdist calculated between CDR3 peptides within each V-J. Welch's t-statistics and random forest reduced fewer than 550 V-J features to 13, which were used in a naive Bayes classifier (R e1071). TCRdb ran its own pipeline on the public reads, namely fastp trimming at Q25 and MiXCR clone calling, and kept in-frame beta chains. Rows are unified per CDR3 protein, each entry keeping the most common DNA and genes. TCRdb's processing, not the authors', yielded these V and J calls. Across this sample there are a few hundred thousand distinct CDR3 sequences, with approximately 18% seen only once. 39% of the sample belongs to the ten largest clones.

Moderately to severely active disease, a Clinical Activity Score of at least 3, a NOSPECS grade of at least 4, and a duration under 3 months were present in ophthalmopathy patients. Any patient with an uncontrolled infection, another autoimmune disease, pregnancy or lactation was excluded. Clinical symptoms, serum thyroxine and TRAb, thyroid ultrasound, and orbital computed tomography formed the basis for the diagnoses. Ficoll-Paque density gradient centrifugation was used to isolate PBMCs from about 9.4 ml of fresh peripheral blood. Trizol reagent was used to extract total RNA, and RNA quality was then checked on an Agilent 2100 Bioanalyzer. The receptor was isolated from a middle-aged man with Graves' ophthalmopathy. Sequencing was performed on blood.

The nucleotide sequence is given as TGTGCCAGCGCTCGCGGGAGGGATGACGGGGAGCTGTTTTTT. Protein translation: CASARGRDDGELFF. The chain employs TRBV7-9 and TRBJ2-2, with 9 bases matching TRBD2. Germline trimming: 8 bases from V, 7 bases from J; junction bases outside gene matches: 8. CDR1 and CDR2 (SEHNR, FQNEAQ) derive from the germline V gene (reference sequence). The CDR3 has 14 amino acids, counting the end cysteine and phenylalanine. The sequence is cut down to CDR3 DNA, 42 bases in frame from base 1. This CDR3, with the reference TRBV7-9 and TRBJ2-2 proteins standing in past its ends, gives the full variable domain DTGVSQNPRHKITKRGQNVTFRCDPISEHNRLYWYRQTLGQGPEFLTYFQNEAQLEKSRLLSDRFSAERPKGSFSTLEIQRTEQGDSAMYLCASARGRDDGELFFGEGSRLTVL.